The 2 T cell receptor beta chains below come from one sample, sequenced in a study of blood T cells in healthy people across ages. The authors ran a second PCR of roughly 6 to 12 cycles using a sample-barcoded 5' primer and a J-beta primer mix. TCRdb redid the calling of the 5' RACE reads with MiXCR, one entry per CDR3 protein. The sample gives over 1.5 million distinct CDR3 sequences, about 49% of which show up once; 2.1% is in the top ten. The sample taken for sequencing was blood. These receptors all stem from a woman between 40 and 50 years old in good health.

The chain combines TRBV7-3 with TRBJ2-1, with 13 bases identical to TRBD2. The CDR3 runs to 18 residues. The ends lost 5 bases at V and 3 bases at J; junction bases unmatched: 10. CDR1 is SGHTA, CDR2 FQGTGA, per germline. In nucleotides, the CDR3 is TGTGCCAGCAGCGCCCAAGGACTAGCGGGAGTTGACTACAATGAGCAGTTCTTC. The encoded protein is CASSAQGLAGVDYNEQFF.

This rearrangement joins TRBV29-1 to TRBJ2-2; weak D call: TRBD1 (5 bases). This CDR3 is built from 13 residues. Trimming pared 6 bases from V and 3 bases from J, leaving 11 bases between. Per the germline V gene, CDR1 is SQVTM and CDR2 is ANQGSEA. In DNA, the CDR3 is TGCAGCGTAAAGGGGATGGACACCGGGGAGCTGTTTTTT. Encoded protein: CSVKGMDTGELFF.